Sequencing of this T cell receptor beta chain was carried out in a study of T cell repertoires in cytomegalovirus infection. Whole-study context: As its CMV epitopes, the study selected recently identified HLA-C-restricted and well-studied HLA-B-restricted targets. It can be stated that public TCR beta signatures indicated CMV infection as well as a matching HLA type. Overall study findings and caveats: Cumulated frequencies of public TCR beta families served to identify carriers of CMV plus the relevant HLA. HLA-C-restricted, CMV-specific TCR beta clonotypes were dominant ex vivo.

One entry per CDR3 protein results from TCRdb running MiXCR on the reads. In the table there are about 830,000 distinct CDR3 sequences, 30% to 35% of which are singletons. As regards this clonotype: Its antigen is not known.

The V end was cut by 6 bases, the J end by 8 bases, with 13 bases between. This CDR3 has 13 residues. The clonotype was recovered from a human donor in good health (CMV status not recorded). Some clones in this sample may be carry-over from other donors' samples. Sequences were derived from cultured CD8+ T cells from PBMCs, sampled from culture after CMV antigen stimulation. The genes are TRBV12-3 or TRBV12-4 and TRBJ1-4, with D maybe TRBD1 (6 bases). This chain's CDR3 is CASSPTQGEKLFF. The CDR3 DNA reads TGTGCCAGCAGCCCGACGCAGGGGGAAAAACTGTTTTTT.